A single sample is the source of the 8 T cell receptor beta chains below, sequenced in a study of cytomegalovirus exposure and HLA in healthy donors. The repertoire was sequenced with immunoSEQ multiplex PCR; TCRdb's copy has only in-frame clones and lacks some. The data contain over 110,000 clones, 85% to 90% of them singletons. Source material: PBMCs. The receptors come from a man aged 18 to 30 in good health and CMV-seropositive.

CDR3 nucleotide sequence: TGTGCCAGCAGCTCACTAGCCTGCAAAGACGAGCAGTACTTC. Translating it yields CASSSLACKDEQYF. The chain couples TRBV21-1 to TRBJ2-7; the D call TRBD2 from the table was never checked on the DNA. TRBV21-1 is listed as a pseudogene. The CDR3 is 14 amino acids.

The table lists this clone with a few counts. The V call is TRBV6-1, the J call TRBJ2-7, with 7 bases that match TRBD1. The CDR3 contains 15 residues. Germline V CDR1 and CDR2: MNHNS, SASEGT. With V trimmed by 3 bases and J by 5 bases, 10 bases remained unmatched. In nucleotides, the CDR3 is TGTGCCAGCAGTGATCTGACCGGGACAGCAGACGAGCAGTACTTC. Amino acid sequence: CASSDLTGTADEQYF.

The chain has TRBV11-3 and TRBJ2-1, with 14 bases aligning to TRBD2. The trim removed 3 bases at V and 6 bases at J, leaving 4 bases unmatched. Germline CDR1 reads SGHNT; CDR2 reads YENEEA. There are 16 residues in the CDR3. The CDR3 spells CASSFGLAGGLNEQFF. CDR3 DNA sequence: TGTGCCAGCAGCTTCGGACTAGCGGGGGGCCTCAATGAGCAGTTCTTC.

The chain employs TRBV7-9 and TRBJ2-3; 9 bases align to TRBD1. The CDR3 spans 15 residues. V was pared by 5 bases and J by 3 bases, with 6 bases of the junction left unmatched. CDR1 and CDR2 (germline): SEHNR, FQNEAQ (reference sequence). CDR3 residues: CASSRRQGGTDTQYF. For the CDR3, the DNA is TGTGCCAGCAGCCGGAGACAGGGGGGGACAGATACGCAGTATTTT. Using reference TRBV7-9 and TRBJ2-3 for the parts outside the CDR3, the full variable domain is DTGVSQNPRHKITKRGQNVTFRCDPISEHNRLYWYRQTLGQGPEFLTYFQNEAQLEKSRLLSDRFSAERPKGSFSTLEIQRTEQGDSAMYLCASSRRQGGTDTQYFGPGTRLTVL.

The rearrangement joins TRBV6-1 to TRBJ1-1; unclear D gene. V dropped 4 bases and J dropped 0 bases, with 6 bases sitting between them. Germline CDR1 is MNHNS and CDR2 is SASEGT. The CDR3 runs 13 residues. The CDR3, as DNA: TGTGCCAGCAGTGGCACTTTGAACACTGAAGCTTTCTTT. Its translation is CASSGTLNTEAFF.

The J gene is TRBJ2-1, the V gene TRBV9; 12 nucleotides align to TRBD2. V dropped 0 bases and J dropped 4; count of bases not matched to a gene: 2. Looked up from germline, CDR1 is SGDLS and CDR2 is YYNGEE. This CDR3 contains 16 residues. The CDR3 region is CASSVASGRGYNEQFF. CDR3 DNA: TGTGCCAGCAGCGTAGCTAGCGGGAGGGGATACAATGAGCAGTTCTTC.

This clone was picked up one time. The V and J genes are TRBV25-1 and TRBJ2-7; 9 bases map to TRBD1. The CDR3 has 16 amino acids. V lost 5 bases and J lost 5; bases outside the gene matches: 13. CDR1 and CDR2 from the germline V gene are MGHDK and SYGVNS. The CDR3 is CASSKHTGGVSDEQYF. CDR3 coding DNA: TGTGCCAGCAGTAAACACACAGGGGGCGTTAGCGACGAGCAGTACTTC.

The chain joins TRBV19 to TRBJ2-3, with TRBD2 matching 10 bases. Germline CDR1 is LNHDA and CDR2 is SQIVND (reference sequence). V trimming: 3 bases; J trimming: 3 bases; junction bases outside the gene matches: 0. This CDR3 is built from 14 residues. The CDR3 nucleotides read TGTGCCAGTAGTATTAGCGGGAGGACAGATACGCAGTATTTT. This codes for CASSISGRTDTQYF.